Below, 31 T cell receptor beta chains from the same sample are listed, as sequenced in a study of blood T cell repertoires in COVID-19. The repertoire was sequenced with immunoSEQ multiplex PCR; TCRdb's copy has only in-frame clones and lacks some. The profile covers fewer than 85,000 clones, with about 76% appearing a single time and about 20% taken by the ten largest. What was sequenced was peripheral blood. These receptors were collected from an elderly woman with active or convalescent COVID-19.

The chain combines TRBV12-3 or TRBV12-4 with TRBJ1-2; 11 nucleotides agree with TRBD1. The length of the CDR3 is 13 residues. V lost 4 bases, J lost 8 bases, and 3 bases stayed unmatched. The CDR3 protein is CASSSGTGGGYTF. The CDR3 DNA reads TGTGCCAGCAGTTCCGGGACAGGGGGAGGCTACACCTTC.

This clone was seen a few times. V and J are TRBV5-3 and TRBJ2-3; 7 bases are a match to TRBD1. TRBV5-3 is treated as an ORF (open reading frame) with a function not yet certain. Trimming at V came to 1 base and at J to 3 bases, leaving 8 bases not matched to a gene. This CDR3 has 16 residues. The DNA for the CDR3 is TGTGCCAGAAGCTTGTTGGCCAGGGGGACGACAGATACGCAGTATTTT. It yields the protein CARSLLARGTTDTQYF.

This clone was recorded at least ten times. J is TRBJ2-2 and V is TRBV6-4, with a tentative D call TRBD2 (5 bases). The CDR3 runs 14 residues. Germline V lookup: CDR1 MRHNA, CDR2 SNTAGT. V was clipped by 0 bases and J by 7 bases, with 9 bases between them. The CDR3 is CASSDSISGGELFF. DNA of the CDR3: TGTGCCAGCAGTGACTCGATCAGCGGCGGGGAGCTGTTTTTT.

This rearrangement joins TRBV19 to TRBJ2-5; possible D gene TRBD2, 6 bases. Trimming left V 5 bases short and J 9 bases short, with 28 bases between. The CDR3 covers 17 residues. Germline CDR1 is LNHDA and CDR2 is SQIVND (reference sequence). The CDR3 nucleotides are TGTGCCAGTAGTTCACTAGAATCCGGGACTTCCTGGGGGGCCCAGTACTTC. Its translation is CASSSLESGTSWGAQYF.

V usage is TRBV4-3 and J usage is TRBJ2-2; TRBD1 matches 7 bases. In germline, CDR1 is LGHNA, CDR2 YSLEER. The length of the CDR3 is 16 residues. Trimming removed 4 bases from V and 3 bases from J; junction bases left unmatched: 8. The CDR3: CASSRWTGADTGELFF. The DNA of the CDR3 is TGCGCCAGCAGCCGGTGGACAGGCGCCGACACCGGGGAGCTGTTTTTT.

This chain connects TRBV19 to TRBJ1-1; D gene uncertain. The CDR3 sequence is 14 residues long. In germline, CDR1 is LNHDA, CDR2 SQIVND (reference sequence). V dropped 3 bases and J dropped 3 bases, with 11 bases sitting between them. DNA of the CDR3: TGTGCCAGTAGTATCCAGCCGGGATACACTGAAGCTTTCTTT. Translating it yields CASSIQPGYTEAFF.

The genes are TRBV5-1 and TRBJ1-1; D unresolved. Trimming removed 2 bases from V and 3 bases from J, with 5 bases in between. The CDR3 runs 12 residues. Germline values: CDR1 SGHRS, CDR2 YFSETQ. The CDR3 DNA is TGCGCCAGCAGCTTATCGGACACTGAAGCTTTCTTT. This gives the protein CASSLSDTEAFF.

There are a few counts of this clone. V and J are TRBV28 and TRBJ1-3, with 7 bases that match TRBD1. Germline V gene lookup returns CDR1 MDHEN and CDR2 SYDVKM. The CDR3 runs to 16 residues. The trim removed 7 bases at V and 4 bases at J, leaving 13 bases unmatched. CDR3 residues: CASTSGDRGPGNTIYF. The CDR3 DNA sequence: TGTGCCAGCACCTCAGGGGACAGAGGCCCGGGAAACACCATATATTTT.

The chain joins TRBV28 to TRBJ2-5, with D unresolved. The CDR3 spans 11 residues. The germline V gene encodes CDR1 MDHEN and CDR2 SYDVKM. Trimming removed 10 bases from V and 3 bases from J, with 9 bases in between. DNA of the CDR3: TGTGCCACAACAGCTAAAGAGACCCAGTACTTC. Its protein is CATTAKETQYF.

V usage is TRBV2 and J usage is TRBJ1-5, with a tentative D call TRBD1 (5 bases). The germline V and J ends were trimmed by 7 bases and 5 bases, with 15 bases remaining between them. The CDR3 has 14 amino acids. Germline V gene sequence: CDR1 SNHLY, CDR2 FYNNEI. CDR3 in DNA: TGTGCCAGCATAGCAGGGAGGGGAGATCAGCCCCAGCATTTT. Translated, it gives CASIAGRGDQPQHF.

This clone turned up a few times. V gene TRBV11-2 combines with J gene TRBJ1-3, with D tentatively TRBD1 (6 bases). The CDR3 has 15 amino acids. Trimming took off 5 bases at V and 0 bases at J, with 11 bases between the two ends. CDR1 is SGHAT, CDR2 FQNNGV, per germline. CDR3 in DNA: TGTGCCAGCAGCCTGGGGGCTACCTCTGGAAACACCATATATTTT. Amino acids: CASSLGATSGNTIYF.

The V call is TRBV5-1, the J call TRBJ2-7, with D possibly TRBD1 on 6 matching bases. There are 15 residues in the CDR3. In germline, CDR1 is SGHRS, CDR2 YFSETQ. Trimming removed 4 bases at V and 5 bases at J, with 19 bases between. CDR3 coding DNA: TGCGCCAGCAGCGTTCTCGGTGGGGGCTACAACGAGCAGTACTTC. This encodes CASSVLGGGYNEQYF.

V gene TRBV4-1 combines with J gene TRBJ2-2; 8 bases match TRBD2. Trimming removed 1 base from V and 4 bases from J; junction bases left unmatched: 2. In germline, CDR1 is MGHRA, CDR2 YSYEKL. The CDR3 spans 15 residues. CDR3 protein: CASSQASGLTGELFF. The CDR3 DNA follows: TGCGCCAGCAGCCAAGCTAGCGGGCTCACCGGGGAGCTGTTTTTT.

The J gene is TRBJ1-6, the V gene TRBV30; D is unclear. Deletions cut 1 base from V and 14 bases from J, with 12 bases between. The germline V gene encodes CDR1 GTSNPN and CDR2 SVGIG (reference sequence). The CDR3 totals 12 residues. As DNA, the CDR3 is TGTGCCTGGAGTGGGGCGGAGGCCACCCTCCACTTT. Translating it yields CAWSGAEATLHF.

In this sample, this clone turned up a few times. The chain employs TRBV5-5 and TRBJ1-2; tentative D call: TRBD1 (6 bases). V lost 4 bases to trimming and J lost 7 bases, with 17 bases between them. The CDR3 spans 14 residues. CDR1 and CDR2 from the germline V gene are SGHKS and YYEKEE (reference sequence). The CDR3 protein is CASSRRDTLFGYTF. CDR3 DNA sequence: TGTGCCAGCAGCCGTCGGGACACTTTGTTTGGCTACACCTTC.

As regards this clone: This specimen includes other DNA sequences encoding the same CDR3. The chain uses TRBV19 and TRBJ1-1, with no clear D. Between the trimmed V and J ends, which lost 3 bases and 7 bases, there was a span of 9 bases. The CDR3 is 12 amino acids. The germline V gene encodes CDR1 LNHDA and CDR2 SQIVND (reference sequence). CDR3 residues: CASSISAGEAFF. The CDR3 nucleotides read TGTGCCAGTAGTATTTCGGCAGGTGAAGCTTTCTTT.

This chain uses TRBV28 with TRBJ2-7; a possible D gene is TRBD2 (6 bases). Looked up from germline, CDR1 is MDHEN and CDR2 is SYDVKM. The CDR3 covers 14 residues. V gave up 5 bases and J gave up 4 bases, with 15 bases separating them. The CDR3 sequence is CASSKRLVPYEQYF. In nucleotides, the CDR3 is TGTGCCAGCAGTAAGCGACTAGTCCCTTACGAGCAGTACTTC.

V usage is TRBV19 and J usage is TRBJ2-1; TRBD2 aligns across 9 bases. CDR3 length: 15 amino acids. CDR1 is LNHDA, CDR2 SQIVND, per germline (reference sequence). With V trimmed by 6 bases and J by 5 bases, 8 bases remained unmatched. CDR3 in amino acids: CASRPRGLADNEQFF. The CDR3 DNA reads TGTGCCAGTAGACCTCGGGGACTAGCTGACAATGAGCAGTTCTTC. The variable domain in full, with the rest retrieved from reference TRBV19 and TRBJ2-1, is DGGITQSPKYLFRKEGQNVTLSCEQNLNHDAMYWYRQDPGQGLRLIYYSQIVNDFQKGDIAEGYSVSREKKESFPLTVTSAQKNPTAFYLCASRPRGLADNEQFFGPGTRLTVL.

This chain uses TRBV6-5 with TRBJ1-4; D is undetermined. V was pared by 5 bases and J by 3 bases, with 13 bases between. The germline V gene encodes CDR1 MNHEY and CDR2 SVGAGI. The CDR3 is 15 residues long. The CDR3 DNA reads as TGTGCCAGCAGTAGCGCCCGGGTAGCTAATGAAAAACTGTTTTTT. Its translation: CASSSARVANEKLFF.

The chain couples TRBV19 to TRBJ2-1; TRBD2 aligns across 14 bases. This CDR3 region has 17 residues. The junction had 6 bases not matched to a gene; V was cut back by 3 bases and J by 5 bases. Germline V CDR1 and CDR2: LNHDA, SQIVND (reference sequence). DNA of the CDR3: TGTGCCAGTAGTATTCTCCGACTAGCGGGGGGGAACAATGAGCAGTTCTTC. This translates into CASSILRLAGGNNEQFF. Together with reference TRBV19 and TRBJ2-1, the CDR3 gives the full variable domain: DGGITQSPKYLFRKEGQNVTLSCEQNLNHDAMYWYRQDPGQGLRLIYYSQIVNDFQKGDIAEGYSVSREKKESFPLTVTSAQKNPTAFYLCASSILRLAGGNNEQFFGPGTRLTVL.

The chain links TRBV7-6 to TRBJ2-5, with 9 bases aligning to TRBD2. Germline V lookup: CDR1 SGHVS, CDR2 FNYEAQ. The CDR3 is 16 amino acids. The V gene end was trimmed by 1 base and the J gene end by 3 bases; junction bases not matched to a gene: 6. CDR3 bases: TGTGCCAGCAGCTTAGTGGGCGGGGGGGCAGAAGAGACCCAGTACTTC. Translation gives CASSLVGGGAEETQYF.

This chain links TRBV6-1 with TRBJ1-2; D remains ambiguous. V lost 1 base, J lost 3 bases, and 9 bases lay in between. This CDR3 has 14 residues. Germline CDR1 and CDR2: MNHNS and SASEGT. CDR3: CASSEGPGYYGYTF. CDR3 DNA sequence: TGTGCCAGCAGTGAAGGACCAGGATACTATGGCTACACCTTC.

For the CDR3, the DNA is TGTGCCAGCGGGGCCCTGGGTGGCTACACCTTC. It specifies CASGALGGYTF. The chain couples TRBV12-3 or TRBV12-4 to TRBJ1-2; D possibly corresponds to TRBD1 (5 bases). Trimming shortened V by 8 bases and J by 7 bases, and 11 bases separated the two germline ends. The CDR3 consists of 11 residues.

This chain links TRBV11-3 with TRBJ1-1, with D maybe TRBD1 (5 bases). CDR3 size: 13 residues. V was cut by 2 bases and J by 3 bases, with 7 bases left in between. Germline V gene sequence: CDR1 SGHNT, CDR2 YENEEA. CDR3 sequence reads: CASSLKGDTEAFF. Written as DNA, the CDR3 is TGTGCCAGCAGCTTAAAAGGGGACACTGAAGCTTTCTTT.

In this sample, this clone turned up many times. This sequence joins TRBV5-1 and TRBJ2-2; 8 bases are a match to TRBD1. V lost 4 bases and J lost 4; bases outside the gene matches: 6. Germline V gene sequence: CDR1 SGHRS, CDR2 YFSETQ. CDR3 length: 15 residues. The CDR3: CASSSRGQGTGELFF. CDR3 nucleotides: TGCGCCAGCAGCAGCAGGGGGCAGGGCACCGGGGAGCTGTTTTTT.

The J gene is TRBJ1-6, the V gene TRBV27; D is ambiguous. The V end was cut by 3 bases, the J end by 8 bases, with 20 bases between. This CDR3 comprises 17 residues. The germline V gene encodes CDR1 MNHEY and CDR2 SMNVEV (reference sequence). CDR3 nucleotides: TGTGCCAGCAGTTTGGGCCCGGGAGGCTATATGGATTCACCCCTCCACTTT. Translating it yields CASSLGPGGYMDSPLHF.

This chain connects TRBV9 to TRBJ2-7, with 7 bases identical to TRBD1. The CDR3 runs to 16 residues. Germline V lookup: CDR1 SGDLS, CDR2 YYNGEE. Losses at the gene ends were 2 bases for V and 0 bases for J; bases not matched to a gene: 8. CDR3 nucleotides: TGTGCCAGCAGCGTGGCCCCGACAGGGAGCTCCTACGAGCAGTACTTC. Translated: CASSVAPTGSSYEQYF.

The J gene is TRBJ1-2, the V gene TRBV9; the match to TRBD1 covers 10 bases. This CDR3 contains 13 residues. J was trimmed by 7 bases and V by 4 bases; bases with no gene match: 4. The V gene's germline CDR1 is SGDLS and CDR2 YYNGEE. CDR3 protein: CASSPWDRGGYTF. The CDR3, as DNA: TGTGCCAGCAGCCCATGGGACAGGGGTGGCTACACCTTC.

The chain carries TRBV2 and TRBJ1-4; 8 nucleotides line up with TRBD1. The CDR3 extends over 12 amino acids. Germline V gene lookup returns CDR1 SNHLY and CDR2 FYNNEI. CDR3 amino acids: CGTGTSNEKLFF. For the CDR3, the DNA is TGTGGGACAGGGACGTCTAATGAAAAACTGTTTTTT.

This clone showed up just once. CDR3 sequence reads: CASSYYRGQETQYF. CDR3 in DNA: TGTGCCAGCAGTTACTACAGGGGGCAAGAGACCCAGTACTTC. V and J are TRBV6-5 and TRBJ2-5; 8 bases agree with TRBD1. This CDR3 region has 14 residues. Germline V gene data show CDR1 as MNHEY and CDR2 as SVGAGI. The J segment lost 2 bases and the V segment lost 1 base, leaving 0 bases of the junction unmatched.

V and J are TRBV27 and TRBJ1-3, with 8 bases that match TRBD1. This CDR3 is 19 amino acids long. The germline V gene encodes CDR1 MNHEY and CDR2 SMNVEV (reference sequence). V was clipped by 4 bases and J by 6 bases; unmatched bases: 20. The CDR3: CASSSRDRPLLSLENTIYF. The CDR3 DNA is TGTGCCAGCAGTTCAAGGGACAGGCCTCTACTTTCTCTGGAAAACACCATATATTTT.